Given below is one T cell receptor beta chain in context. These data originate in a study of blood T cell repertoires in COVID-19. About the research overall: Sources were T cells, B-cell-depleted T cells, or PBMCs; the material itself was cDNA or gDNA.

This CDR3 is built from 18 residues. The J segment lost 0 bases and the V segment lost 4 bases, leaving 14 bases of the junction unmatched. The germline V gene has CDR1 SGHRS and CDR2 YFSETQ. Seattle cases were enrolled at active infection and followed longitudinally. Using immunoSEQ multiplex PCR, the repertoire was profiled, and TCRdb retains in-frame clones only, with some absent. The sample records more than 150,000 clones, roughly 89% being singletons. What was sequenced was peripheral blood. The V gene is TRBV5-1, the J gene TRBJ1-1, with TRBD1 matching 8 bases. This clonotype was sampled from a woman in her 70s with COVID-19, enrolled during active disease. The CDR3 loop reads CASSVRQGNGRVNTEAFF. The CDR3 DNA is TGCGCCAGCAGCGTAAGACAGGGGAACGGTAGGGTGAACACTGAAGCTTTCTTT.